This T cell receptor beta chain appears in the sequencing data of a study of control samples from healthy donors and cancer patients. V shed 2 bases, J shed 5 bases, and the junction held 7 bases outside the gene matches. This CDR3 comprises 16 residues. From germline, CDR1 is MNHEY and CDR2 SVGEGT. TCRdb keeps only in-frame clones here, not all; method: immunoSEQ multiplex PCR. This sample has some 97,000 clones, with about 88% found just once. The sequencing input was blood. The chain carries TRBV6-2 or TRBV6-3 and TRBJ2-5; TRBD2 agrees at 11 bases. The source of this sequence is a woman between 45 and 65 years old in good health. The CDR3 nucleotides are TGTGCCAGCAGTTACCGGGGTAGCGGGGGGGCCGAGACCCAGTACTTC. Protein: CASSYRGSGGAETQYF.